The T cell receptor (beta chain) under discussion was sequenced for a study of chemoradiotherapy in HPV16-positive cancers (dated by TCRdb to between 2020 and 2023). Broadly, across the study: Candidate HPV-specific T-cell clones and common TCR motifs were defined by functional T-cell assays performed on cells from two HPV16-positive patients. The candidate HPV-specific TCRs and motifs were subsequently tracked in TCR repertoires obtained from roughly 85 patients with HPV-related cancers. The study set out to ask whether T-cell immunity against the HPV oncoproteins E6 and E7 changes over the course of chemoradiotherapy and whether that immunity affects survival.

The library was built by means of the immunoSEQ multiplex PCR assay. TCRdb mirrors the immuneACCESS table, restricted to in-frame sequences. Some clones are absent from its copies; in checked studies, under half trace to an unresolved V gene, and the reason for the others is unknown. Within this sample are about 2,000 clones, with 90% of them counted one time only. Around 3% of the sample comes from the top ten. Broad study findings and their caveats: Only a couple of HPV16-positive patients were used to derive the functional definition of HPV-specific T cells, and the survival association was reported for HPV16-positive patients. Expansion of candidate HPV-specific clones and E7-related TCR motifs was observed in the tumor microenvironment during treatment, whereas no such expansion was observed for non-HPV-specific T cells. In HPV16-positive patients, expansion of HPV-responsive T cells during chemoradiotherapy was associated with improved recurrence-free survival.

Repertoires were sampled repeatedly over the course of chemoradiotherapy so that clonal expansion in the tumor microenvironment could be followed. The CDR3 sequence holds 13 residues, the cysteine and phenylalanine included. Here the CDR3 DNA is all that survives: 39 bases in frame from base 1. As encoded in the germline V gene (reference sequence), CDR1 is LNHDA while CDR2 is SQIVND. Germline trimming: 6 bases from V, 6 bases from J; junction bases outside gene matches: 3. A remark on this clone: Its binding antigen is unknown. The sample holds no much larger clone one base away, and base qualities are not on file.

The receptor chain draws on TRBV19 and TRBJ2-3, and 10 bases in between align with TRBD2. The receptor's source is a human donor with HPV-associated anogenital cancer. The source was tumor tissue, collected from a patient who underwent chemoradiotherapy. The sequenced DNA: TGTGCCAGTAGCCAGGGACTAGCGGATACGCAGTATTTT. The translation is CASSQGLADTQYF.